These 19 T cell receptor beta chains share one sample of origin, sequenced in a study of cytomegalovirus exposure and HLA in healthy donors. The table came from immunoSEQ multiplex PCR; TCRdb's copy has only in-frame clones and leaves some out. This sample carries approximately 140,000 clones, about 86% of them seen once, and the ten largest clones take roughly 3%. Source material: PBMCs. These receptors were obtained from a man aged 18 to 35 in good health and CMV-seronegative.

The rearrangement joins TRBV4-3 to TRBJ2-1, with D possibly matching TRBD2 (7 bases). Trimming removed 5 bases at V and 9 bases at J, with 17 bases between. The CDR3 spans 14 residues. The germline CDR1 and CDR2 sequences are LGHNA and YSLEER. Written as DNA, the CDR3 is TGCGCCAGCAGCGCTGTATGGGGGGGCGGTGAGCAGTTCTTC. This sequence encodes CASSAVWGGGEQFF.

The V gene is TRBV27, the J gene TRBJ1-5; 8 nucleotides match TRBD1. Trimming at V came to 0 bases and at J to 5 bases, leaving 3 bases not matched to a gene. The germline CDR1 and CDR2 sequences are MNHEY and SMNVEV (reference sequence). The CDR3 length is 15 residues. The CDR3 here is CASSLSYRGDQPQHF. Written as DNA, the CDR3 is TGTGCCAGCAGTTTATCGTACAGGGGGGATCAGCCCCAGCATTTT.

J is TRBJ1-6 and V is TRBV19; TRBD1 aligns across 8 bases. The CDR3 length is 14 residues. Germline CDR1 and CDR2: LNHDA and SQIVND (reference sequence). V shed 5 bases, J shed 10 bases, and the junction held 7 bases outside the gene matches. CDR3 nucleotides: TGTGCCAGTAGTCCGCGACAGGGGCGGTCACCCCTCCACTTT. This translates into CASSPRQGRSPLHF.

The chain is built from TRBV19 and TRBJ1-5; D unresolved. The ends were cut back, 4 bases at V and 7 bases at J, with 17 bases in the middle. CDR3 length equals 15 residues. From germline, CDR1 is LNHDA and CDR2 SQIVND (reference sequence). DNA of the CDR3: TGTGCCAGTAGTAATATATGGGGAGGAGAGCAGCCCCAGCATTTT. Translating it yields CASSNIWGGEQPQHF.

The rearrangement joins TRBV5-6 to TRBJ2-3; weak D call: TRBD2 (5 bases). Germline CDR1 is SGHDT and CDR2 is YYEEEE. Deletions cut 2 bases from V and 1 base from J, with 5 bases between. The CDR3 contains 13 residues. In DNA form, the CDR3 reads TGTGCCAGCAGCTTCGGGGGCACAGATACGCAGTATTTT. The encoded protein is CASSFGGTDTQYF.

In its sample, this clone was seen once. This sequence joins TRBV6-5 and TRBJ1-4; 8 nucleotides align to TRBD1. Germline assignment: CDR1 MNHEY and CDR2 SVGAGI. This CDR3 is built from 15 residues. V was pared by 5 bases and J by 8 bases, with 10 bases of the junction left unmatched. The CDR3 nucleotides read TGTGCCAGCAGTGCCCGACAGGGGTTTGAAGAAAAACTGTTTTTT. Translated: CASSARQGFEEKLFF.

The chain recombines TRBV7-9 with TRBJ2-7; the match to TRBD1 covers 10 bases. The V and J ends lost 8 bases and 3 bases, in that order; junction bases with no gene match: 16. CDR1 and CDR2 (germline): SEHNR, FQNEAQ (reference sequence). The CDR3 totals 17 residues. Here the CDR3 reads CASGTPIGGTGDYEQYF. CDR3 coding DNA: TGTGCCAGCGGAACCCCCATCGGGGGGACAGGGGACTACGAGCAGTACTTC. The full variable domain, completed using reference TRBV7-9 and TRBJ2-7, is DTGVSQNPRHKITKRGQNVTFRCDPISEHNRLYWYRQTLGQGPEFLTYFQNEAQLEKSRLLSDRFSAERPKGSFSTLEIQRTEQGDSAMYLCASGTPIGGTGDYEQYFGPGTRLTVT.

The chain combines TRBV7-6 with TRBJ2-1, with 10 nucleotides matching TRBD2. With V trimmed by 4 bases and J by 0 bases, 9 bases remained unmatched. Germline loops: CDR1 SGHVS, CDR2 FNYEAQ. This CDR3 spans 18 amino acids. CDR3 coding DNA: TGTGCCAGCAGCTACCGGACTAGCGGTTTCAGCTCCTACAATGAGCAGTTCTTC. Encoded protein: CASSYRTSGFSSYNEQFF.

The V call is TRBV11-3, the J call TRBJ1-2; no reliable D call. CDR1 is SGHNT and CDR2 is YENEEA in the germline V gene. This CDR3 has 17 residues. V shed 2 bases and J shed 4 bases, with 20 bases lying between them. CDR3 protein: CASSLRRSSPTGYGYTF. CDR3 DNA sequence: TGTGCCAGCAGCTTACGGCGGAGTTCCCCAACCGGCTATGGCTACACCTTC. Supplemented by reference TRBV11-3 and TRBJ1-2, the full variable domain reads EAGVVQSPRYKIIEKKQPVAFWCNPISGHNTLYWYLQNLGQGPELLIRYENEEAVDDSQLPKDRFSAERLKGVDSTLKIQPAELGDSAVYLCASSLRRSSPTGYGYTFGSGTRLTVV.

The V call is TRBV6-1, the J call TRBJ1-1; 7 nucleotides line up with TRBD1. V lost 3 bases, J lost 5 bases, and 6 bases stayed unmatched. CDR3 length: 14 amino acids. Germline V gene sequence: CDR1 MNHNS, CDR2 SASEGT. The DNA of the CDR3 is TGTGCCAGCAGTGATAGGTTCAGGGGGACTGAAGCTTTCTTT. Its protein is CASSDRFRGTEAFF.

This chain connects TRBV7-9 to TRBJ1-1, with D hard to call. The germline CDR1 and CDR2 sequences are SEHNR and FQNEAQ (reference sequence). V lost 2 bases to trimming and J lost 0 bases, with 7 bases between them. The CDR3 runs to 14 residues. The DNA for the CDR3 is TGTGCCAGCAGCTTATTTGGAGTGAACACTGAAGCTTTCTTT. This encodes CASSLFGVNTEAFF.

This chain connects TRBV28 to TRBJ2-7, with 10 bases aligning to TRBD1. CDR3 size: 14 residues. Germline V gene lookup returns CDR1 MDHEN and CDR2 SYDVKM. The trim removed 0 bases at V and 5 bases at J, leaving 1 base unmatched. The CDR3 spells CASSLWGQGNEQYF. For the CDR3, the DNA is TGTGCCAGCAGTTTATGGGGACAGGGGAACGAGCAGTACTTC.

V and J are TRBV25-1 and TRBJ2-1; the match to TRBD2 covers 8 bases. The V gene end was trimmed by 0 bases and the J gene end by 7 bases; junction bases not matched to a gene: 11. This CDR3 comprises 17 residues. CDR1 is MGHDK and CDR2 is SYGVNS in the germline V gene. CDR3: CASSEYSRTSLDNEQFF. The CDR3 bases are TGTGCCAGCAGTGAATATTCTAGGACTAGCCTGGATAATGAGCAGTTCTTC. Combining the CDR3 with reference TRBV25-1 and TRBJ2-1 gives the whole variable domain EADIYQTPRYLVIGTGKKITLECSQTMGHDKMYWYQQDPGMELHLIHYSYGVNSTEKGDLSSESTVSRIRTEHFPLTLESARPSHTSQYLCASSEYSRTSLDNEQFFGPGTRLTVL.

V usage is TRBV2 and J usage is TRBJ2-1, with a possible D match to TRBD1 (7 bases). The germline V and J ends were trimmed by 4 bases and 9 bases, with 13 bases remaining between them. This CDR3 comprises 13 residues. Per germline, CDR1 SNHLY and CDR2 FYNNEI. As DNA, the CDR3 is TGTGCCAGCAGTGTGACAGGGAGGCGTGAGCAGTTCTTC. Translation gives CASSVTGRREQFF. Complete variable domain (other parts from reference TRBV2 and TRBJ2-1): EPEVTQTPSHQVTQMGQEVILRCVPISNHLYFYWYRQILGQKVEFLVSFYNNEISEKSEIFDDQFSVERPDGSNFTLKIRSTKLEDSAMYFCASSVTGRREQFFGPGTRLTVL.

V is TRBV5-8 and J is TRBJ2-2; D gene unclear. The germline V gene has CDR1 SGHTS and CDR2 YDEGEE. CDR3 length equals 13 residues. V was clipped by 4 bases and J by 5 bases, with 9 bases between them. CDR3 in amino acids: CASSAVYTGELFF. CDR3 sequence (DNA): TGTGCCAGCAGCGCAGTATATACCGGGGAGCTGTTTTTT.

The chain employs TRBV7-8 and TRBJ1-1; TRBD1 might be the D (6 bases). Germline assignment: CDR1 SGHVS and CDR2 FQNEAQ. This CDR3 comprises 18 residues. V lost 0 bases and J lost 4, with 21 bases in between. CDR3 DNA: TGTGCCAGCAGCTTAGCGGGACTAGGCGGGGGGCGAACCACTGAAGCTTTCTTT. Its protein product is CASSLAGLGGGRTTEAFF.

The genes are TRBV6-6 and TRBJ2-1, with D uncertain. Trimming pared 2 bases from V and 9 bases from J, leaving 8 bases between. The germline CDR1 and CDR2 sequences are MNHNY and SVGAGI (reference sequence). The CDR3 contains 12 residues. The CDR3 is CASSYQVREQFF. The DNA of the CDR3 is TGTGCCAGCAGTTACCAGGTGCGTGAGCAGTTCTTC.

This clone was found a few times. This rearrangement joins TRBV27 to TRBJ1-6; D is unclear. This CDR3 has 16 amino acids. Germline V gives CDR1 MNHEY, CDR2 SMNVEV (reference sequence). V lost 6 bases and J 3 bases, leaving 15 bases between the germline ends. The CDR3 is CASSARRPDYNSPLHF. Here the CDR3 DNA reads TGTGCCAGCAGCGCGAGGAGGCCTGACTATAATTCACCCCTCCACTTT.

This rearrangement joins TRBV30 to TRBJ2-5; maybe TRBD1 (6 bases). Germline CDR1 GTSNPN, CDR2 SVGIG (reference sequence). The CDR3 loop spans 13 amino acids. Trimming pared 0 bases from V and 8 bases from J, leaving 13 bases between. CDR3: CAWSVGGSPTQYF. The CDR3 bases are TGTGCCTGGAGTGTAGGGGGTTCCCCAACCCAGTACTTC. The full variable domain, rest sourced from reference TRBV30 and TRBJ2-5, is SQTIHQWPATLVQPVGSPLSLECTVEGTSNPNLYWYRQAAGRGLQLLFYSVGIGQISSEVPQNLSASRPQDRQFILSSKKLLLSDSGFYLCAWSVGGSPTQYFGPGTRLLVL.